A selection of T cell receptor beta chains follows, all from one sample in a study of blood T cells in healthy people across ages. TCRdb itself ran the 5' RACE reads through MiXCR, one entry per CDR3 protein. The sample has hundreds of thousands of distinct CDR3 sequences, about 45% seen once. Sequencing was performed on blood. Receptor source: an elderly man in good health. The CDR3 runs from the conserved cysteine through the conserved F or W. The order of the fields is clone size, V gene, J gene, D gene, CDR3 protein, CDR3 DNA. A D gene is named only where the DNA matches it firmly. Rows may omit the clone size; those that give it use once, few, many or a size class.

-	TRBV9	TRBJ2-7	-	CASSPSRGLRGYEQYF	TGTGCCAGCAGCCCGAGCCGCGGGTTAAGGGGCTACGAGCAGTACTTC
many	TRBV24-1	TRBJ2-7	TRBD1	CATSDSGQGQDEQYF	TGTGCCACCAGTGATTCCGGACAGGGGCAGGACGAGCAGTACTTC
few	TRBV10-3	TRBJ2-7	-	CAISQYEQYF	TGTGCCATCAGCCAATACGAGCAGTACTTC
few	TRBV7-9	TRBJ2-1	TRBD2	CASSTDLAGAGEQFF	TGTGCCAGCAGCACCGATCTAGCGGGAGCCGGTGAGCAGTTCTTC
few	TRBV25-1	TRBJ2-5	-	CASSETGWVGRWQQYF	TGTGCCAGCAGTGAAACCGGGTGGGTGGGAAGGTGGCAGCAGTACTTC
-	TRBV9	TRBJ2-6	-	CASSDGFGANVLTF	TGTGCCAGCAGTGACGGTTTTGGGGCCAACGTCCTGACTTTC
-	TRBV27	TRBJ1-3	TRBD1	CASRGQGGNTIYF	TGTGCCAGCAGGGGACAGGGTGGAAACACCATATATTTT
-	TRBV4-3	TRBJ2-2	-	CASSRLMRGTGELFF	TGCGCCAGCAGCCGCCTGATGCGAGGCACCGGGGAGCTGTTTTTT
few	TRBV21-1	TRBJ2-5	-	CASSSPRDHYMETQYF	TGTGCCAGCAGCAGCCCCAGGGACCATTATATGGAGACCCAGTACTTC
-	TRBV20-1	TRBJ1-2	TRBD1	CSAGRPGQAYGYTF	TGCAGTGCTGGGAGACCGGGACAGGCCTATGGCTACACCTTC
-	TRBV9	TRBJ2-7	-	CASSTRDKGYEQYF	TGTGCCAGCAGCACACGGGACAAGGGTTACGAGCAGTACTTC
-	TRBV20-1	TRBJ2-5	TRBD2	CSAPGASGRLNEQYF	TGCAGTGCCCCTGGGGCTAGCGGGAGACTCAATGAGCAGTACTTC
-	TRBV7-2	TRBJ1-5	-	CASIDFGQSNQPQHF	TGTGCCAGCATCGACTTCGGACAGAGCAATCAGCCCCAGCATTTT
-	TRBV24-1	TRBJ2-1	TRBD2	CTTSDRLAGVYNEQFF	TGTACCACCAGTGATAGACTAGCGGGAGTCTACAATGAGCAGTTCTTC
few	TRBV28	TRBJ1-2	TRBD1	CASREQGASNYGYTF	TGTGCCAGCAGGGAACAGGGGGCGAGTAACTATGGCTACACCTTC